The T cell receptor (beta chain) described here comes from a study of blood T cell repertoires in COVID-19. At the level of the study: Sites across the United States, Italy and Spain contributed samples from acute and convalescent COVID-19. T cells, B-cell-depleted T cells, or PBMCs supplied cDNA or gDNA.

CDR1 is GTSNPN and CDR2 is SVGIG in the germline V gene (reference sequence). Trimming at V came to 2 bases and at J to 3 bases, leaving 4 bases not matched to a gene. This CDR3 comprises 15 residues. Original handling: Reference gene primer amplification gave estimated nucleated cell counts. Profiling relied on immunoSEQ multiplex PCR, and the TCRdb table lists in-frame clones only, not all of them. V and J calls and clone size are those listed in that table; D and trimming were worked out from the DNA. The data contain about 210,000 clones, 80% to 90% of them seen just once; the ten biggest clones take up 4.5% to 5%. This clone was detected once.

Source material: peripheral blood. J is TRBJ1-6 and V is TRBV30; 7 nucleotides line up with TRBD1. This TCR was recovered from a woman at least 80 years old with acute or convalescent COVID-19. The CDR3: CAWSLGQYYNSPLHF. DNA of the CDR3: TGTGCCTGGAGTTTGGGACAGTACTATAATTCACCCCTCCACTTT.